This T cell receptor (beta chain) was sequenced during a study of identical twins. Findings and limits, study-wide: For cord blood, abundant beta clonotypes had fewer insertions, unlike memory repertoires, which showed none.

Points on this clonotype: What it recognizes is unknown.

CDR3 length: 18 amino acids. Per the germline V gene, CDR1 is LGHNA and CDR2 is YNFKEQ. V shed 1 base, J shed 0 bases, and the junction held 5 bases outside the gene matches. TCRdb reanalysed the 5' RACE reads using MiXCR and keeps one entry per CDR3 protein. The sample has some 1,600,000 distinct CDR3 sequences, under 35% seen once. The specimen sequenced was cord blood. The clonotype comes from a newborn girl in good health. V usage is TRBV4-2 and J usage is TRBJ2-2; TRBD2 matches at 10 bases. The CDR3 bases are TGTGCCAGCAGCCAAGGTCTAGCGGGGGATCCGAACACCGGGGAGCTGTTTTTT. Translated, it gives CASSQGLAGDPNTGELFF.